The source of this TCR beta chain is a study of shared clonotypes between healthy human individuals. The study, taken as a whole, reports: Some clonotypes were shared by all four sorted-subset donors, while others were not shared. The non-shared ones had lower generation probabilities than the shared ones. Naive CD4 clonotypes were shared across a handful of donors at 4% to 5%. Estimated richness was generally greater in naive than memory subsets.

A word on this clone: Antigen unknown.

From germline, CDR1 is MGHDK and CDR2 SYGVNS. The CDR3 length is 14 residues. Trimming shortened V by 7 bases and J by 1 base, and 13 bases separated the two germline ends. CD45RO-negative, CCR7-selected cells formed the naive CD8 fraction, which excluded terminally differentiated effector memory CD45RA+ cells. The method was immunoSEQ multiplex PCR; TCRdb's version includes in-frame clones alone and lacks a portion of them. The sample includes roughly 2.1 million clones, roughly 91% of them seen just once. This chain connects TRBV25-1 to TRBJ1-1; D is unclear. This clonotype was sampled from a man aged 18 to 30 in good health. Some clones in this sample may be carry-over from other donors' samples. The material sequenced was naive CD8+ T cells from PBMCs. The chain's CDR3 is CASISAEENTEAFF. CDR3 bases: TGTGCCAGCATTTCTGCCGAGGAGAACACTGAAGCTTTCTTT.